A single sample gave rise to the 7 T cell receptor beta chains below, sequenced in a study of blood T cell repertoires in COVID-19. Sequencing was performed with immunoSEQ multiplex PCR; in TCRdb, only in-frame clones are kept and a portion is missing. The table has 150,000 to 200,000 clones, less than 90% seen once. The sample taken for sequencing was peripheral blood. Every receptor here comes from a woman aged 60-70 years with COVID-19, enrolled during active disease.

The chain uses TRBV12-2 and TRBJ1-1. TRBV12-2 is an annotated pseudogene. This CDR3 is built from 14 residues. The CDR3, as DNA: TGTGCAAGTCGCCTACGGGGGAGGGGCACTGAAGCTTTCTTT. Its protein is CASRLRGRGTEAFF.

This clone was observed a single time. The chain uses TRBV7-2 and TRBJ2-3; D remains ambiguous. Germline-derived CDR1 and CDR2 are SGHTA and FQGNSA. The CDR3 covers 15 residues. Between the trimmed V and J ends, which lost 3 bases and 2 bases, there was a span of 12 bases. CDR3 sequence (DNA): TGTGCCAGCAGCTTCTCAAGCGATAACACAGATACGCAGTATTTT. Translated: CASSFSSDNTDTQYF.

The chain couples TRBV30 to TRBJ2-2; 8 bases agree with TRBD2. CDR1 is GTSNPN, CDR2 SVGIG, per germline (reference sequence). CDR3 length equals 13 residues. V shed 4 bases and J 6 bases; nucleotides not matched to a gene: 4. CDR3 sequence reads: CAWTRGEAGELFF. DNA of the CDR3: TGTGCCTGGACGCGGGGGGAGGCCGGGGAGCTGTTTTTT.

This clone has only one observation. The chain uses TRBV15 and TRBJ2-7, with TRBD2 matching 8 bases. V lost 3 bases and J lost 3; bases outside the gene matches: 10. The CDR3 consists of 16 residues. The germline V gene encodes CDR1 LNHNV and CDR2 YYDKDF (reference sequence). CDR3 region: CATSSSGGVARYEQYF. CDR3 in DNA: TGTGCCACCAGCAGCTCCGGGGGGGTTGCCCGCTACGAGCAGTACTTC.

The V gene is TRBV28, the J gene TRBJ1-2, with 9 bases aligning to TRBD1. The CDR3 is 17 amino acids. After removal of 8 bases from V and 2 bases from J, the junction contained 15 bases not matched to a gene. Germline V gives CDR1 MDHEN, CDR2 SYDVKM. The CDR3 region is CASAISRDRETNYGYTF. CDR3 bases: TGTGCCAGCGCCATTTCCCGGGACAGGGAGACCAACTATGGCTACACCTTC.

The table lists this clone with a count of one. V and J are TRBV9 and TRBJ2-1; 9 bases align to TRBD1. The CDR3 has 15 residues. Looked up from germline, CDR1 is SGDLS and CDR2 is YYNGEE. V lost 7 bases, J lost 4 bases, and 9 bases stayed unmatched. CDR3 nucleotides: TGTGCCAGCGCATCAGCGACAGGGGGGTACAATGAGCAGTTCTTC. Translated: CASASATGGYNEQFF.

This chain links TRBV6-1 with TRBJ1-2; the D gene is possibly TRBD1 (6 bases). Germline CDR1 and CDR2: MNHNS and SASEGT. Trimming pared 5 bases from V and 5 bases from J, leaving 15 bases between. This CDR3 has 14 residues. In DNA, the CDR3 is TGTGCCAGCAGTCTCAGGGGAATTTGGTATGGCTACACCTTC. This translates into CASSLRGIWYGYTF.